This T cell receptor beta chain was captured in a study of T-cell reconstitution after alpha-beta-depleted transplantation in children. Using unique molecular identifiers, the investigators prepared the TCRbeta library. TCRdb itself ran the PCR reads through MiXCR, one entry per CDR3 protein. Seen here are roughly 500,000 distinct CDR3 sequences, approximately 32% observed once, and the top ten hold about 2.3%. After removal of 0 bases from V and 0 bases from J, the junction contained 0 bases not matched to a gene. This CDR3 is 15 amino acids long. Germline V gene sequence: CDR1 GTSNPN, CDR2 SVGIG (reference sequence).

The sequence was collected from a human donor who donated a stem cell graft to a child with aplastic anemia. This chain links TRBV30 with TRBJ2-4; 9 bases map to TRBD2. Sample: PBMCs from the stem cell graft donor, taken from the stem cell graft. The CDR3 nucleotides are TGTGCCTGGAGTGTACTAGCGGGAGCCAAAAACATTCAGTACTTC. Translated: CAWSVLAGAKNIQYF. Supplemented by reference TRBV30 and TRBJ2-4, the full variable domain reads SQTIHQWPATLVQPVGSPLSLECTVEGTSNPNLYWYRQAAGRGLQLLFYSVGIGQISSEVPQNLSASRPQDRQFILSSKKLLLSDSGFYLCAWSVLAGAKNIQYFGAGTRLSVL.